The 12 T cell receptor beta chains below all came from one sample that was sequenced in a study of blood T cell repertoires in COVID-19. Assay: immunoSEQ multiplex PCR; the TCRdb copy retains only in-frame clones and omits some. Counted here are about 220,000 clones, 80% to 90% occurring once; the ten biggest clones make up about 4.8%. Specimen: PBMCs or T cells enriched from blood (not recorded which). Every receptor here comes from a woman in her fifties or sixties who had been exposed to COVID-19.

V and J are TRBV19 and TRBJ2-5; 11 bases align to TRBD2. Germline loops: CDR1 LNHDA, CDR2 SQIVND (reference sequence). This CDR3 is built from 14 residues. The ends lost 5 bases at V and 5 bases at J; junction bases unmatched: 4. CDR3: CASSLAGGHETQYF. The CDR3 DNA follows: TGTGCCAGTAGTTTAGCGGGGGGGCACGAGACCCAGTACTTC.

This chain joins TRBV6-5 and TRBJ1-2, with a possible D match to TRBD1 (5 bases). The V end lost 1 base, the J end lost 2 bases, and 8 bases lay between the germline ends. This CDR3 spans 14 amino acids. Germline CDR1 is MNHEY and CDR2 is SVGAGI. CDR3 nucleotides: TGTGCCAGCAGTTACTGGGGCAAGAACTATGGCTACACCTTC. Its translation: CASSYWGKNYGYTF.

The rearrangement uses TRBV2 and TRBJ2-7; 7 positions agree with TRBD1. The CDR3 length is 16 residues. V shed 2 bases and J 0 bases; nucleotides not matched to a gene: 7. Germline V gives CDR1 SNHLY, CDR2 FYNNEI. For the CDR3, the DNA is TGTGCCAGCAGTGAATTTGGGACAGCTATCTCCTACGAGCAGTACTTC. Translated: CASSEFGTAISYEQYF.

V is TRBV28 and J is TRBJ2-3; D may be TRBD1 (6 bases). The CDR3 loop spans 15 amino acids. Between the trimmed V and J ends, which lost 11 bases and 6 bases, there was a span of 24 bases. Germline CDR1 MDHEN, CDR2 SYDVKM. As DNA, the CDR3 is TGTGCCGCACCCCCCACAGGGTTCATGAGGGATACGCAGTATTTT. It yields the protein CAAPPTGFMRDTQYF.

The V and J genes are TRBV4-1 and TRBJ1-3; no firm D call. The CDR3 covers 14 residues. The germline V gene encodes CDR1 MGHRA and CDR2 YSYEKL. Deletions cut 4 bases from V and 0 bases from J, with 7 bases between. CDR3 nucleotide sequence: TGCGCCAGCAGCCGCGCCTACTCTGGAAACACCATATATTTT. This encodes CASSRAYSGNTIYF.

The chain employs TRBV10-2 and TRBJ2-3; 12 bases line up with TRBD2. The CDR3 has 15 amino acids. V trimming: 8 bases; J trimming: 4 bases; junction bases outside the gene matches: 7. Germline lookup yields CDR1 WSHSY and CDR2 SAAADI. CDR3 in amino acids: CASGGTSGWSDTQYF. The CDR3 DNA reads as TGCGCCAGCGGGGGGACTAGCGGGTGGTCAGATACGCAGTATTTT.

This clone was seen just once. This chain uses TRBV4-3 with TRBJ1-1, with D tentatively TRBD1 (5 bases). Germline lookup yields CDR1 LGHNA and CDR2 YSLEER. The V gene lost 0 bases and the J gene lost 7 bases, with 12 bases spanning the gap. The CDR3 is 14 residues long. CDR3 DNA: TGCGCCAGCAGCCAAGATATGGGGCAGAGTGAAGCTTTCTTT. Protein product: CASSQDMGQSEAFF.

This clone was picked up a small number of times. The chain joins TRBV28 to TRBJ1-1; maybe TRBD1 (6 bases). This CDR3 is built from 13 residues. CDR1 is MDHEN, CDR2 SYDVKM, per germline. Trimming shortened V by 6 bases and J by 10 bases, and 18 bases separated the two germline ends. The CDR3 DNA follows: TGTGCCAGCAGCCGTGGGGGGGGCAGGTCAGCTTTCTTT. Translating it yields CASSRGGGRSAFF.

The genes are TRBV10-2 and TRBJ1-1; 10 nucleotides match TRBD1. V was pared by 2 bases and J by 6 bases, with 9 bases of the junction left unmatched. Germline lookup yields CDR1 WSHSY and CDR2 SAAADI. The CDR3 runs 16 residues. The chain's CDR3 is CASSEGGTGARAEAFF. In nucleotides, the CDR3 is TGCGCCAGCAGTGAGGGCGGGACAGGGGCTAGGGCTGAAGCTTTCTTT.

This clone was observed a handful of times. The chain has TRBV18 and TRBJ2-2; 7 bases map to TRBD2. CDR1 KGHSH and CDR2 LQKENI come from the germline V gene. CDR3 length: 17 residues. Trimming removed 6 bases from V and 0 bases from J; junction bases left unmatched: 10. As DNA, the CDR3 is TGTGCCAGCTCCTTTTCGCCCGGGACTACGAACACCGGGGAGCTGTTTTTT. Protein product: CASSFSPGTTNTGELFF.

The J gene is TRBJ1-4, the V gene TRBV2; D not certain. CDR3 length: 13 residues. Germline-derived CDR1 and CDR2 are SNHLY and FYNNEI. Between the trimmed V and J ends, which lost 6 bases and 0 bases, there was a span of 5 bases. DNA of the CDR3: TGTGCCAGCAGCGAGACAACTAATGAAAAACTGTTTTTT. Its protein is CASSETTNEKLFF.

This chain joins TRBV5-4 and TRBJ1-1; D may be TRBD1 (5 bases). There are 14 residues in the CDR3. V was clipped by 4 bases and J by 2 bases, with 12 bases between them. Looked up from germline, CDR1 is SGHNT and CDR2 is YYREEE (reference sequence). Written as DNA, the CDR3 is TGTGCCAGCAGCCTCGACAGAACTAACACTGAAGCTTTCTTT. Protein product: CASSLDRTNTEAFF.